A selection of T cell receptor beta chains follows, all from one sample in a study of T cell changes during pregnancy in multiple sclerosis. TCRdb's copy holds only in-frame clones and misses some; the assay was immunoSEQ multiplex PCR. The sample includes about 84,000 clones, approximately 94% of them seen just once. Here the sequenced sample was peripheral blood, taken in the third trimester of pregnancy. These receptors all stem from a female donor with multiple sclerosis, enrolled in a pregnancy study. Each CDR3 is given with its conserved first and last residue. The D gene is left open where the match is weak. The size field is filled for only some rows; it gives once, few, many or a size class.

CSGNDRVGTEAFF,TGCAGCGGGAACGACAGGGTGGGCACTGAAGCTTTCTTT,TRBV29-1,-,TRBD1,TRBJ1-1
CASSEQFRDRESTGELFF,TGTGCCAGCAGCGAACAATTCCGGGACAGGGAGAGCACCGGGGAGCTGTTTTTT,TRBV7-9,-,TRBD1,TRBJ2-2
CASYGLAGPGRAQYF,TGTGCCAGCTACGGACTAGCGGGCCCGGGTAGAGCCCAGTACTTC,TRBV18,-,TRBD2,TRBJ2-5
CASSLVVYEQYF,TGTGCCAGCAGCTTAGTCGTCTACGAGCAGTACTTC,TRBV7-8,-,-,TRBJ2-7
CASSYRGQNTEAFF,TGTGCCAGCAGCTACAGGGGGCAGAACACTGAAGCTTTCTTT,TRBV11-3,-,TRBD1,TRBJ1-1
CASSARTSGGVSRSNEQFF,TGTGCCAGCAGCGCTCGGACTAGCGGGGGGGTAAGTCGTTCGAATGAGCAGTTCTTC,TRBV9,-,TRBD2,TRBJ2-1
CASSLAPYAPLHF,TGTGCCAGCAGTTTAGCCCCCTACGCGCCCCTCCACTTT,TRBV27,few,-,TRBJ1-6
CASSQDRGRMNTEAFF,TGCGCCAGCAGCCAGGACAGGGGGAGGATGAACACTGAAGCTTTCTTT,TRBV5-1,-,TRBD1,TRBJ1-1
CASSAGQGSYEQYF,TGTGCCAGTAGTGCCGGACAGGGGTCCTACGAGCAGTACTTC,TRBV19,once,TRBD1,TRBJ2-7
CASSYQGDRNEQFF,TGTGCCAGCAGTTACCAGGGGGATCGGAATGAGCAGTTCTTC,TRBV2,-,TRBD1,TRBJ2-1
CASSFWGQGALSNQPQHF,TGTGCCAGCAGCTTCTGGGGACAGGGGGCTTTGAGCAATCAGCCCCAGCATTTT,TRBV5-8,once,TRBD1,TRBJ1-5
CASSYRGVNYGYTF,TGTGCCAGCAGTTACAGGGGGGTTAACTATGGCTACACCTTC,TRBV5-4,-,TRBD1,TRBJ1-2
CASRDSRDRSYEQYF,TGTGCCAGCAGAGACTCCCGGGACAGGTCCTACGAGCAGTACTTC,TRBV6-6,-,TRBD1,TRBJ2-7
CASSQPQGAKDF,TGTGCCAGCAGCCAACCGCAGGGGGCAAAGGACTTC,TRBV5-4,-,TRBD1,TRBJ2-7
CASSSGTSQETQYF,TGTGCCAGCAGTTCCGGGACTAGTCAAGAGACCCAGTACTTC,TRBV7-2,-,TRBD2,TRBJ2-5
CASSPWLAGGTYEQYF,TGCGCCAGCAGCCCTTGGCTAGCGGGGGGGACGTACGAGCAGTACTTC,TRBV4-1,-,TRBD2,TRBJ2-7
CASSEAGGDSYEQYF,TGTGCCAGCAGTGAAGCGGGCGGGGACAGCTACGAGCAGTACTTC,TRBV2,once,-,TRBJ2-7
CASSDFPVRVLYEQYF,TGTGCCAGCAGTGATTTCCCCGTCCGCGTGCTCTACGAGCAGTACTTC,TRBV6-4,-,-,TRBJ2-7
CASSSGGDTEAFF,TGTGCCAGCAGTTCGGGGGGTGACACTGAAGCTTTCTTT,TRBV11-3,-,-,TRBJ1-1
CASSFEEFYYGYTF,TGTGCCAGCAGCTTTGAAGAGTTCTACTATGGCTACACCTTC,TRBV5-6,-,-,TRBJ1-2
CASSWGQGSSGANVLTF,TGTGCCAGCAGTTGGGGACAGGGGAGCTCTGGGGCCAACGTCCTGACTTTC,TRBV27,-,TRBD1,TRBJ2-6
CASSEANRIQGPGNTEAFF,TGTGCCAGCAGTGAAGCTAATCGAATACAGGGTCCGGGGAACACTGAAGCTTTCTTT,TRBV6-1,-,-,TRBJ1-1
CASSKTSGGALTQYF,TGCGCCAGCAGTAAGACTAGCGGGGGGGCTCTGACCCAGTACTTC,TRBV5-1,once,TRBD2,TRBJ2-5
CSAPPTDTQYF,TGCAGTGCTCCCCCTACAGATACGCAGTATTTT,TRBV20-1,-,-,TRBJ2-3
CASSLGHLQETQYF,TGTGCCAGCAGCTTAGGACACCTCCAAGAGACCCAGTACTTC,TRBV13,-,-,TRBJ2-5
CASTPPGQGNEKLFF,TGTGCCAGCACTCCACCGGGACAGGGGAATGAAAAACTGTTTTTT,TRBV2,-,TRBD1,TRBJ1-4
CASSVAPGQGVSGANVLTF,TGTGCCAGCAGCGTAGCCCCCGGACAGGGGGTCTCTGGGGCCAACGTCCTGACTTTC,TRBV9,-,TRBD1,TRBJ2-6
CASSYSGHLSGNTIYF,TGTGCCAGCAGTTACTCCGGACACCTCTCTGGAAACACCATATATTTT,TRBV6-5,once,-,TRBJ1-3
CASNYRGRGTEAFF,TGTGCCAGCAATTACAGGGGGCGAGGAACTGAAGCTTTCTTT,TRBV6-5,-,TRBD1,TRBJ1-1
CASSSSGGRTDTQYF,TGTGCCAGCAGCTCCAGCGGGGGGCGCACAGATACGCAGTATTTT,TRBV7-2,-,TRBD2,TRBJ2-3
CASSQDLRLAGDNEQFF,TGCGCCAGCAGCCAAGACCTGAGACTAGCGGGCGACAATGAGCAGTTCTTC,TRBV4-1,-,TRBD2,TRBJ2-1
CASSLGTTYNSPLHF,TGTGCCAGCAGTTTAGGGACAACCTATAATTCACCCCTCCACTTT,TRBV27,-,-,TRBJ1-6
CASSLTPNQETQYF,TGTGCCAGCAGCTTAACACCGAACCAAGAGACCCAGTACTTC,TRBV5-6,once,-,TRBJ2-5
CASQEGQVFNEKLFF,TGTGCCAGCCAAGAGGGACAGGTGTTTAATGAAAAACTGTTTTTT,TRBV5-8,-,TRBD1,TRBJ1-4
CASSLVAAKDNEQFF,TGCGCCAGCAGCTTGGTAGCAGCTAAGGACAATGAGCAGTTCTTC,TRBV5-1,-,-,TRBJ2-1
CASSLTQGNEKLFF,TGCGCCAGCAGCTTGACGCAGGGGAATGAAAAACTGTTTTTT,TRBV5-1,-,-,TRBJ1-4
CASSLVKAQGTTSPLHF,TGTGCCAGCAGTTTAGTTAAGGCACAGGGCACGACTTCACCCCTCCACTTT,TRBV27,-,-,TRBJ1-6
CASSEGQGHGYTF,TGTGCCAGCAGTGAAGGGCAGGGGCACGGCTACACCTTC,TRBV25-1,-,-,TRBJ1-2
CASSYTGGSDTQYF,TGTGCCAGCAGTTACACGGGGGGCTCGGATACGCAGTATTTT,TRBV6-5,-,-,TRBJ2-3
CASSEWRGSGGTEQFF,TGTGCCAGCAGTGAATGGAGGGGTAGCGGGGGAACTGAGCAGTTCTTC,TRBV2,-,TRBD2,TRBJ2-1
CASSLDGQGLYGYTF,TGTGCCAGCAGCTTAGATGGCCAGGGCCTATATGGCTACACCTTC,TRBV7-6,-,-,TRBJ1-2
CASSVGGGNTGELFF,TGTGCCAGCAGCGTAGGTGGCGGGAACACCGGGGAGCTGTTTTTT,TRBV9,once,-,TRBJ2-2
CASSLPGQGKVEAFF,TGTGCCAGCTCACTTCCGGGACAGGGAAAGGTTGAAGCTTTCTTT,TRBV18,-,TRBD1,TRBJ1-1
CASSFRAGGASSYEQYF,TGTGCCAGCAGCTTTAGGGCAGGGGGCGCGAGCTCCTACGAGCAGTACTTC,TRBV7-8,-,TRBD1,TRBJ2-7
CASSPALGSRHGYTF,TGTGCCAGCAGCCCGGCCCTCGGGAGTCGACATGGCTACACCTTC,TRBV5-4,-,-,TRBJ1-2